Following are 6 T cell receptor beta chains from one sample sequenced in a study of CD8+CD57+ T cells in acquired aplastic anemia. TCR beta VDJ and CDR3 profiles were obtained from a genomic DNA template. Using its own MiXCR run on the reads, TCRdb lists one record per CDR3 protein. The repertoire has about 160,000 distinct CDR3 sequences, roughly 43% of them found once; the top ten carry approximately 2.8%. Patients sequenced had flow cytometry evidence of CD8+CD57+ cell expansion. The sequencing input was sorted CD4+, CD8+, or CD8+CD57+ T cells (not recorded which) from PBMCs. The receptors shown here come from a human donor with aplastic anemia.

The rearrangement joins TRBV25-1 to TRBJ2-7; no clear D. Looked up from germline, CDR1 is MGHDK and CDR2 is SYGVNS. V gave up 7 bases and J gave up 1 base, with 14 bases separating them. The CDR3 is 14 residues long. CDR3 amino acids: CASITGAQSYEQYF. The CDR3 nucleotides are TGTGCCAGCATTACCGGTGCCCAGTCCTACGAGCAGTACTTC.

The chain couples TRBV12-3 or TRBV12-4 to TRBJ2-2; 9 bases fit TRBD2. The J segment lost 7 bases and the V segment lost 7 bases, leaving 10 bases of the junction unmatched. The CDR3 extends over 15 amino acids. CDR3 protein: CASKDSGLAGGELFF. CDR3 DNA sequence: TGTGCCAGCAAGGACTCGGGACTAGCTGGCGGGGAGCTGTTTTTT.

At least ten counts were recorded for this clonotype. As DNA, the CDR3 is TGTGCCAGCAGTCCTACTAGCGGGAGAGGAACCGGGGAGCTGTTTTTT. Translated: CASSPTSGRGTGELFF. The rearrangement links TRBV6-1 to TRBJ2-2, with 11 nucleotides matching TRBD2. The V and J ends lost 5 bases and 5 bases, in that order; junction bases with no gene match: 7. Germline CDR1 MNHNS, CDR2 SASEGT. The length of the CDR3 is 16 residues.

The chain joins TRBV27 to TRBJ2-2; D not resolved. CDR1 and CDR2 from the germline V gene are MNHEY and SMNVEV (reference sequence). V was trimmed by 6 bases and J by 4 bases, leaving 12 bases between them. This CDR3 has 14 amino acids. Here the CDR3 reads CASRRPGSTGELFF. For the CDR3, the DNA is TGTGCCAGCAGACGACCCGGGTCCACCGGGGAGCTGTTTTTT.

This clonotype came up many times. The J gene is TRBJ2-3, the V gene TRBV7-3, with TRBD1 matching 10 bases. V gave up 5 bases and J gave up 5 bases; unmatched junction bases: 7. This CDR3 has 15 amino acids. Germline lookup yields CDR1 SGHTA and CDR2 FQGTGA. CDR3 DNA sequence: TGTGCCAGCAGCCCCGGGACAGGGGAAGGAGATACGCAGTATTTT. This sequence encodes CASSPGTGEGDTQYF.

This clonotype showed up just a few times. This rearrangement joins TRBV29-1 to TRBJ2-1, with D perhaps TRBD2 (5 bases). Germline loops: CDR1 SQVTM, CDR2 ANQGSEA. Between the trimmed V and J ends, which lost 7 bases and 7 bases, there was a span of 8 bases. CDR3 length: 10 residues. CDR3 residues: CSARTNEQFF. Here the CDR3 DNA reads TGCAGCGCCAGGACTAATGAGCAGTTCTTC.